This TCR beta chain emerged from a study of cytomegalovirus exposure and HLA in healthy donors. The study, taken as a whole, reports: Among CMV-associated TCR beta chains, most appeared HLA-restricted in a later analysis. Indistinguishable V segments such as TRBV6-2 and TRBV6-3 were excluded.

With respect to this clone: What it recognizes is unknown.

PCR involved 60 Vbeta and 13 Jbeta primers. Profiled with immunoSEQ multiplex PCR; TCRdb holds only in-frame clones, not every one. The sample lists roughly 150,000 clones; about 80% were seen once. The junction had 12 bases not matched to a gene; V was cut back by 5 bases and J by 12 bases. This CDR3 comprises 13 residues. Germline V lookup: CDR1 SEHNR, CDR2 FQNEAQ (reference sequence). This chain uses TRBV7-9 with TRBJ1-2, with 7 bases matching TRBD1. The sample consisted of PBMCs. The sequence was collected from a man between 40 and 49 years old in good health and CMV-seropositive. In nucleotides, the CDR3 is TGTGCCAGCAGCCCCAGAGGGGGCTTCGGGCACACCTTC. Its protein is CASSPRGGFGHTF.